This TCR beta chain was found in a study of radiation and T cells in renal cell carcinoma. Time point: blood 2 weeks post-SBRT. Treatment noted: 15 Gy SBRT to primary tumor, nephrectomy 4 weeks later. Germline V gives CDR1 LNHDA, CDR2 SQIVND (reference sequence). This CDR3 spans 14 amino acids. Trimming took 1 base from V and 3 from J, leaving 8 bases between them. Profiled with immunoSEQ multiplex PCR; TCRdb holds only in-frame clones, not every one. The table lists roughly 130,000 clones, 81% of them singletons. This specimen was blood, taken from a patient whose treatment included radiotherapy and nephrectomy. The sequence derives from a woman aged 60-75 years with renal cell carcinoma. The chain carries TRBV19 and TRBJ2-3; D may be TRBD2 (6 bases). The CDR3 sequence: CASSIGGGTDTQYF. CDR3 coding DNA: TGTGCCAGTAGTATAGGTGGGGGGACAGATACGCAGTATTTT.